One sample yielded the 27 T cell receptor beta chains listed below, sequenced in a study of response to subunit inactivated influenza vaccine. TCRdb itself ran the RT-PCR reads through MiXCR, one entry per CDR3 protein. In the table there are 530,000 or so distinct CDR3 sequences, about 25% of which are singletons. The input for sequencing was CD4+ T cells sorted from PBMCs, taken about 5 days after vaccination. These receptors all stem from a man aged 50 to 59 who received an inactivated influenza vaccine.

CDR3 coding DNA: TGTGCCAGCAGCTGGGGACAGGCGCCGGGCAATGAGCAGTTCTTC. Encoded protein: CASSWGQAPGNEQFF. The chain employs TRBV5-5 and TRBJ2-1, with 8 positions matching TRBD1. Germline CDR1 and CDR2: SGHKS and YYEKEE (reference sequence). The CDR3 length is 15 residues. V shed 3 bases, J shed 6 bases, and the junction held 8 bases outside the gene matches.

This chain connects TRBV3-1 to TRBJ2-7; the D gene is possibly TRBD1 (5 bases). V lost 3 bases and J lost 1, with 13 bases in between. The CDR3 covers 15 residues. Looked up from germline, CDR1 is LGHDT and CDR2 is YNNKEL (reference sequence). Here the CDR3 DNA reads TGTGCCAGCAGCCACGGGTTGGACACTTCCTACGAGCAGTACTTC. Protein: CASSHGLDTSYEQYF.

The chain employs TRBV4-3 and TRBJ1-6; D is undetermined. The CDR3 length is 14 residues. CDR1 and CDR2 from the germline V gene are LGHNA and YSLEER. V was pared by 0 bases and J by 8 bases, with 8 bases between. This CDR3 reads CASSQDWRYSPLHF. In DNA form, the CDR3 reads TGCGCCAGCAGCCAAGACTGGCGGTATTCACCCCTCCACTTT.

There are a few counts of this clonotype. The chain recombines TRBV5-1 with TRBJ2-3; 7 bases agree with TRBD1. The germline V gene encodes CDR1 SGHRS and CDR2 YFSETQ. V shed 4 bases, J shed 1 base, and the junction held 9 bases outside the gene matches. The CDR3 is made up of 16 amino acids. CDR3 residues: CASSPGQVGGTDTQYF. CDR3 in DNA: TGCGCCAGCAGCCCTGGACAGGTTGGGGGCACAGATACGCAGTATTTT.

This clonotype appeared a few times. The chain carries TRBV12-3 or TRBV12-4 and TRBJ2-7; 10 bases fit TRBD2. Unmatched junction bases numbered 6, after V lost 7 bases and J lost 0 bases. The CDR3 loop spans 15 amino acids. CDR3 amino acids: CASKIAGGGSYEQYF. CDR3 coding DNA: TGTGCCAGCAAAATAGCGGGAGGCGGCTCCTACGAGCAGTACTTC.

The chain is built from TRBV24-1 and TRBJ2-1, with TRBD1 matching 11 bases. The CDR3 is made up of 18 amino acids. CDR1 and CDR2 from the germline V gene are KGHDR and SFDVKD. The V segment lost 5 bases and the J segment 4 bases; nucleotides outside the gene matches: 12. CDR3 in DNA: TGTGCCACCAGTGGGGGACAGGGGGTGACGGGCATTTACAATGAGCAGTTCTTC. This sequence encodes CATSGGQGVTGIYNEQFF.

The V gene is TRBV7-6, the J gene TRBJ2-7; D is unresolved. The germline V gene encodes CDR1 SGHVS and CDR2 FNYEAQ. Trimming cost V 2 bases and J 7 bases, with 12 bases left between them. The CDR3 consists of 13 residues. The DNA for the CDR3 is TGTGCCAGCAGCTTAAACGACCTCGGGGAGCAGTACTTC. This gives the protein CASSLNDLGEQYF.

The chain couples TRBV20-1 to TRBJ2-7; 8 positions match TRBD2. V was clipped by 7 bases and J by 4 bases; unmatched bases: 12. Germline V CDR1 and CDR2: DFQATT, SNEGSKA (reference sequence). The CDR3 is 14 amino acids. The CDR3 DNA reads as TGCAGTGGGGTTAGACGGGGGGGCTTGTACGAGCAGTACTTC. Translated: CSGVRRGGLYEQYF.

The sample holds a few counts of this clonotype. V usage is TRBV20-1 and J usage is TRBJ2-7; 11 bases are shared with TRBD2. This CDR3 has 15 residues. Germline assignment: CDR1 DFQATT and CDR2 SNEGSKA (reference sequence). V shed 6 bases, J shed 1 base, and the junction held 8 bases outside the gene matches. The CDR3 here is CSANTRLAGSYEQYF. The CDR3 DNA follows: TGCAGTGCCAACACTCGACTAGCGGGGTCCTACGAGCAGTACTTC.

The J gene is TRBJ2-1, the V gene TRBV4-3; 9 bases line up with TRBD2. CDR1 and CDR2 from the germline V gene are LGHNA and YSLEER. This CDR3 comprises 16 residues. With V trimmed by 0 bases and J by 5 bases, 5 bases remained unmatched. DNA for the CDR3: TGCGCCAGCAGCCAAGAGCTAGCGGGACTCAACAATGAGCAGTTCTTC. It yields the protein CASSQELAGLNNEQFF.

The chain recombines TRBV20-1 with TRBJ1-1; 7 nucleotides align to TRBD1. The CDR3 spans 14 residues. The V and J ends lost 6 bases and 4 bases, in that order; junction bases with no gene match: 11. Germline CDR1 is DFQATT and CDR2 is SNEGSKA (reference sequence). In nucleotides, the CDR3 is TGCAGTGCCCAGCGACAGGGTGTAGGCACTGAAGCTTTCTTT. Translation gives CSAQRQGVGTEAFF.

The CDR3 bases are TGTGCCAGCAGCTTTCACAGGGATTACAGCAATGAGCAGTTCTTC. This encodes CASSFHRDYSNEQFF. The V call is TRBV7-8, the J call TRBJ2-1; tentative D call: TRBD1 (6 bases). Germline assignment: CDR1 SGHVS and CDR2 FQNEAQ. CDR3 length: 15 residues. Trimming took 3 bases from V and 6 from J, leaving 15 bases between them.

This clonotype was recorded a few times. The V and J genes are TRBV6-1 and TRBJ2-3; TRBD2 aligns across 7 bases. This CDR3 comprises 14 residues. V dropped 6 bases and J dropped 4; count of bases not matched to a gene: 7. CDR1 is MNHNS and CDR2 is SASEGT in the germline V gene. The CDR3, as DNA: TGTGCCAGCAGACGAGACCTAGCGGCAGATACGCAGTATTTT. Amino acid sequence: CASRRDLAADTQYF.

This clonotype was detected a few times. V is TRBV5-1 and J is TRBJ2-1, with D maybe TRBD1 (6 bases). Germline lookup yields CDR1 SGHRS and CDR2 YFSETQ. This CDR3 is built from 15 residues. V lost 4 bases to trimming and J lost 2 bases, with 13 bases between them. CDR3 nucleotide sequence: TGCGCCAGCAGCCCATTGACAGGCCCCTACAATGAGCAGTTCTTC. Its protein is CASSPLTGPYNEQFF.

V is TRBV19 and J is TRBJ2-5, with D perhaps TRBD2 (5 bases). V was cut by 5 bases and J by 4 bases, with 17 bases left in between. The length of the CDR3 is 15 residues. Germline V CDR1 and CDR2: LNHDA, SQIVND (reference sequence). The DNA for the CDR3 is TGTGCCAGTAGTCCTCCCCATATTGCGGGAGAGACCCAGTACTTC. Amino acids: CASSPPHIAGETQYF. The full variable domain, in which reference TRBV19 and TRBJ2-5 provide the parts outside the CDR3, is DGGITQSPKYLFRKEGQNVTLSCEQNLNHDAMYWYRQDPGQGLRLIYYSQIVNDFQKGDIAEGYSVSREKKESFPLTVTSAQKNPTAFYLCASSPPHIAGETQYFGPGTRLLVL.

This clonotype has more than one count but fewer than ten. The CDR3 spells CAISDTGQPQHF. The DNA of the CDR3 is TGTGCCATCAGTGACACGGGCCAGCCCCAGCATTTT. J is TRBJ1-5 and V is TRBV10-3; D not resolved. The V and J ends lost 3 bases and 7 bases respectively, with 7 bases between them. Germline CDR1 and CDR2: ENHRY and SYGVKD. The CDR3 covers 12 residues.

This clonotype was seen a few times. The chain has TRBV18 and TRBJ2-5; D remains ambiguous. Trimming removed 5 bases from V and 5 bases from J, with 6 bases in between. From germline, CDR1 is KGHSH and CDR2 LQKENI. CDR3 size: 11 residues. CDR3 amino acids: CASSKQETQYF. In DNA form, the CDR3 reads TGTGCCAGCTCAAAACAGGAGACCCAGTACTTC. The whole variable domain, remainder taken from reference TRBV18 and TRBJ2-5, is NAGVMQNPRHLVRRRGQEARLRCSPMKGHSHVYWYRQLPEEGLKFMVYLQKENIIDESGMPKERFSAEFPKEGPSILRIQQVVRGDSAAYFCASSKQETQYFGPGTRLLVL.

The sample holds a few counts of this clonotype. V usage is TRBV6-2 or TRBV6-3 and J usage is TRBJ1-1; D is ambiguous. The CDR3 extends over 14 amino acids. In germline, CDR1 is MNHEY, CDR2 SVGEGT. V was cut by 0 bases and J by 5 bases, with 10 bases left in between. CDR3 DNA sequence: TGTGCCAGCAGTTACTCTGGACCTTCAACTGAAGCTTTCTTT. Translating it yields CASSYSGPSTEAFF.

A word on this clonotype: A read error may produce the germline difference seen at one junction end. This chain joins TRBV12-3 or TRBV12-4 and TRBJ2-5; 9 bases fit TRBD1. CDR3 length: 15 amino acids. The CDR3 is CASSPGQGLSETLYF. The CDR3 DNA reads as TGTGCCAGCAGCCCGGGACAGGGACTATCGGAGACCCTGTACTTC.

The V and J genes are TRBV27 and TRBJ1-5; 12 nucleotides align to TRBD1. Germline V gives CDR1 MNHEY, CDR2 SMNVEV (reference sequence). V was pared by 5 bases and J by 6 bases, with 5 bases of the junction left unmatched. The CDR3 covers 15 residues. The CDR3 nucleotides read TGTGCCAGCAGTCCCGGGACAGGGGGCGCTCAGCCCCAGCATTTT. As protein: CASSPGTGGAQPQHF.

The J gene is TRBJ1-1, the V gene TRBV7-2; a possible D gene is TRBD1 (6 bases). V dropped 1 base and J dropped 3 bases, with 15 bases sitting between them. The CDR3 contains 16 residues. The germline CDR1 and CDR2 sequences are SGHTA and FQGNSA. The CDR3 here is CASSLEGGTPYTEAFF. CDR3 DNA: TGTGCCAGCAGCTTAGAAGGAGGGACACCCTACACTGAAGCTTTCTTT. The full variable domain, completed using reference TRBV7-2 and TRBJ1-1, is GAGVSQSPSNKVTEKGKDVELRCDPISGHTALYWYRQSLGQGLEFLIYFQGNSAPDKSGLPSDRFSAERTGGSVSTLTIQRTQQEDSAVYLCASSLEGGTPYTEAFFGQGTRLTVV.

This clonotype was seen only a few times. The chain carries TRBV4-2 and TRBJ2-1, with 9 bases that match TRBD1. This CDR3 spans 16 amino acids. The J segment lost 3 bases and the V segment lost 1 base, leaving 4 bases of the junction unmatched. Germline loops: CDR1 LGHNA, CDR2 YNFKEQ. CDR3 DNA sequence: TGTGCCAGCAGCCAAGCCGGGACAGGGTACTACAATGAGCAGTTCTTC. Its protein is CASSQAGTGYYNEQFF.

This sequence joins TRBV20-1 and TRBJ2-7; tentatively, D is TRBD1 or TRBD2 (5 bases each). The V and J ends lost 0 bases and 2 bases respectively, with 14 bases between them. Germline CDR1 DFQATT, CDR2 SNEGSKA (reference sequence). The CDR3 runs to 15 residues. CDR3 in amino acids: CSARDQGRQTYEQYF. The CDR3 DNA sequence: TGCAGTGCTAGAGATCAGGGACGACAAACCTACGAGCAGTACTTC.

This clonotype was counted a few times. The rearrangement uses TRBV20-1 and TRBJ2-1, with D perhaps matching TRBD1 (6 bases). Trimming pared 8 bases from V and 5 bases from J, leaving 22 bases between. The CDR3 has 15 residues. CDR1 DFQATT and CDR2 SNEGSKA come from the germline V gene (reference sequence). This CDR3 reads CSPHPPGTKNNEQFF. In DNA, the CDR3 is TGCAGTCCTCACCCACCCGGGACAAAAAACAATGAGCAGTTCTTC.

This chain joins TRBV7-2 and TRBJ2-2; D is unclear. Germline CDR1 SGHTA, CDR2 FQGNSA. This CDR3 region has 16 residues. V dropped 1 base and J dropped 7 bases, with 16 bases sitting between them. The CDR3 spells CASSLVAVSRSGELFF. Written as DNA, the CDR3 is TGTGCCAGCAGCTTAGTCGCAGTCTCACGGAGCGGGGAGCTGTTTTTT.

V gene TRBV21-1 combines with J gene TRBJ2-1; the DNA was not compared with TRBD2, the D call given in the table. TRBV21-1 has pseudogene status. The CDR3 spans 16 residues. CDR3: CASSKPVAETYNEQFF. CDR3 in DNA: TGTGCCAGCAGCAAACCGGTAGCGGAAACCTACAATGAGCAGTTCTTC.

Many counts were recorded for this clonotype. J is TRBJ2-7 and V is TRBV6-2 or TRBV6-3; unclear D gene. The V gene's germline CDR1 is MNHEY and CDR2 SVGEGT. This CDR3 comprises 13 residues. The V gene lost 4 bases and the J gene lost 4 bases, with 11 bases spanning the gap. The CDR3 sequence is CASSWLTEYEQYF. CDR3 sequence (DNA): TGTGCCAGCAGTTGGCTGACTGAATACGAGCAGTACTTC.